One and the same sample provided the 25 T cell receptor beta chains below, sequenced in a study of OX40 agonist ivuxolimab in advanced cancers. Libraries were prepared through the immunoSEQ multiplex PCR assay. TCRdb provides this immuneACCESS table in a form limited to in-frame rearrangements. Some clones are lacking; in checked studies, under half of them reflect an unresolved V gene, and why the rest are absent is not known. Present in this sample are approximately 39,000 clones, 88% of which were seen just once. Over 10% of the sample rests with the top ten. Source: CD4+ or CD8+ T cells sorted from blood, taken in a trial of the OX40 agonist ivuxolimab. The origin of the receptors is an adult with an advanced solid tumor such as melanoma, head and neck, liver or kidney cancer.

Relative to its sample, this clone is medium-sized. The rearrangement joins TRBV6-6 to TRBJ1-1; tentative D call: TRBD1 (5 bases). V dropped 6 bases and J dropped 4 bases, with 12 bases sitting between them. The CDR3 runs 13 residues. Germline CDR1 and CDR2: MNHNY and SVGAGI (reference sequence). The CDR3, as DNA: TGTGCCAGCAGCCCCGGGACGTTCACTGAAGCTTTCTTT. Translated: CASSPGTFTEAFF.

The rearrangement uses TRBV5-1 and TRBJ2-7; TRBD1 aligns across 10 bases. The trim removed 5 bases at V and 0 bases at J, leaving 8 bases unmatched. Germline V gives CDR1 SGHRS, CDR2 YFSETQ. The length of the CDR3 is 16 residues. Written as DNA, the CDR3 is TGCGCCAGCAGGTATTCCGGGACAGGGGACTCCTACGAGCAGTACTTC. Translation: CASRYSGTGDSYEQYF.

This chain connects TRBV7-6 to TRBJ2-2, with D possibly matching TRBD1 (5 bases). This CDR3 contains 11 residues. The ends were cut back, 8 bases at V and 6 bases at J, with 7 bases in the middle. Germline assignment: CDR1 SGHVS and CDR2 FNYEAQ. The CDR3 sequence is CASLGAGELFF. CDR3 DNA: TGTGCCAGCCTAGGGGCCGGGGAGCTGTTTTTT.

The V gene is TRBV15, the J gene TRBJ2-7; D call uncertain. This CDR3 comprises 12 residues. With 1 base removed from V and 6 bases from J, the gap between germline ends came to 7 bases. CDR1 and CDR2 from the germline V gene are LNHNV and YYDKDF (reference sequence). CDR3: CATSRVSAEQYF. DNA for the CDR3: TGTGCCACCAGCAGAGTTTCGGCCGAGCAGTACTTC.

V usage is TRBV29-1 and J usage is TRBJ2-1; TRBD1 might be the D (6 bases). This CDR3 is built from 14 residues. Trimming left V 4 bases short and J 4 bases short, with 14 bases between. Germline V gene lookup returns CDR1 SQVTM and CDR2 ANQGSEA. The CDR3 nucleotides are TGCAGCGTTGTATTACAGGGCCCGTACAATGAGCAGTTCTTC. Amino acids: CSVVLQGPYNEQFF.

The genes are TRBV27 and TRBJ2-7; D ambiguous. The CDR3 is 16 residues long. Germline V gives CDR1 MNHEY, CDR2 SMNVEV (reference sequence). V lost 0 bases and J lost 7, with 19 bases in between. CDR3 protein: CASSLSMQRNLREQYF. The CDR3 coding sequence is TGTGCCAGCAGTTTATCGATGCAGAGGAACCTACGGGAGCAGTACTTC.

The rearrangement links TRBV6-5 to TRBJ2-5; the match to TRBD1 covers 8 bases. This CDR3 comprises 12 residues. Germline lookup yields CDR1 MNHEY and CDR2 SVGAGI. J lost 7 bases, V lost 8 bases, and 6 bases had no gene match. This CDR3 reads CASRIDRGTQYF. CDR3 coding DNA: TGTGCCAGCCGAATTGACAGGGGGACCCAGTACTTC.

The gene calls are TRBV19 and TRBJ2-6; no clear D gene. V lost 2 bases and J lost 0, with 8 bases in between. Germline-derived CDR1 and CDR2 are LNHDA and SQIVND (reference sequence). The CDR3 length is 16 residues. CDR3 bases: TGTGCCAGTAGTATATCCGGATACTCTGGGGCCAACGTCCTGACTTTC. Its protein is CASSISGYSGANVLTF.

The chain couples TRBV29-1 to TRBJ2-1, with TRBD2 matching over 13 bases. The J segment lost 3 bases and the V segment lost 5 bases, leaving 10 bases of the junction unmatched. The CDR3 has 17 residues. Germline V CDR1 and CDR2: SQVTM, ANQGSEA. CDR3 loop: CSVTGTSGVYIYNEQFF. DNA for the CDR3: TGCAGCGTTACCGGGACTAGCGGGGTCTATATCTACAATGAGCAGTTCTTC.

The rearrangement uses TRBV9 and TRBJ2-7; perhaps D is TRBD1 or TRBD2 (6 bases each). Trimming removed 4 bases at V and 2 bases at J, with 13 bases between. The CDR3 is 14 amino acids. From germline, CDR1 is SGDLS and CDR2 YYNGEE. For the CDR3, the DNA is TGTGCCAGCAGCCCCGAGGGGGGTCCCTACGAGCAGTACTTC. Its protein product is CASSPEGGPYEQYF.

This rearrangement joins TRBV28 to TRBJ2-7; D unresolved. V was pared by 5 bases and J by 1 base, with 12 bases between. The CDR3 runs to 14 residues. Germline V gene data show CDR1 as MDHEN and CDR2 as SYDVKM. The CDR3 is CASSPDGPSYEQYF. The CDR3, as DNA: TGTGCCAGCAGTCCCGACGGGCCTTCCTACGAGCAGTACTTC.

This chain joins TRBV6-1 and TRBJ2-1, with 9 bases that match TRBD2. This CDR3 contains 17 residues. CDR1 MNHNS and CDR2 SASEGT come from the germline V gene. Germline trimming cut 4 bases from V and 3 bases from J; bases unmatched to any gene: 10. CDR3 in DNA: TGTGCCAGCAGTGTCATGCGTAGCGGGAGTTTCTACAATGAGCAGTTCTTC. This translates into CASSVMRSGSFYNEQFF.

The chain has TRBV2 and TRBJ2-7; D is undetermined. Germline CDR1 SNHLY, CDR2 FYNNEI. Trimming cost V 1 base and J 3 bases, with 4 bases left between them. CDR3 length: 12 amino acids. This CDR3 is CASSEGVYEQYF. CDR3 coding DNA: TGTGCCAGCAGTGAAGGGGTCTACGAGCAGTACTTC.

The genes are TRBV5-5 and TRBJ1-5, with 7 bases matching TRBD1. V lost 0 bases and J lost 2; bases outside the gene matches: 8. Germline V gene sequence: CDR1 SGHKS, CDR2 YYEKEE (reference sequence). The CDR3 contains 17 residues. The CDR3: CASSLEAGGNGNQPQHF. For the CDR3, the DNA is TGTGCCAGCAGCTTGGAGGCAGGGGGTAACGGCAATCAGCCCCAGCATTTT. The full variable domain, its missing parts supplied by reference TRBV5-5 and TRBJ1-5, is DAGVTQSPTHLIKTRGQQVTLRCSPISGHKSVSWYQQVLGQGPQFIFQYYEKEERGRGNFPDRFSARQFPNYSSELNVNALLLGDSALYLCASSLEAGGNGNQPQHFGDGTRLSIL.

The rearrangement links TRBV28 to TRBJ2-3, with D unclear. The germline CDR1 and CDR2 sequences are MDHEN and SYDVKM. CDR3 length equals 11 residues. With 5 bases removed from V and 3 bases from J, the gap between germline ends came to 3 bases. CDR3 sequence reads: CASSPTDTQYF. CDR3 DNA sequence: TGTGCCAGCAGTCCTACAGATACGCAGTATTTT.

The rearrangement joins TRBV4-1 to TRBJ1-1, with unresolved D. Germline-derived CDR1 and CDR2 are MGHRA and YSYEKL. The CDR3 loop spans 14 amino acids. The V end was cut by 5 bases, the J end by 0 bases, with 10 bases between. The CDR3 DNA sequence: TGCGCCAGCAGCGAGGAGCCCATGAACACTGAAGCTTTCTTT. Amino acids: CASSEEPMNTEAFF.

V and J are TRBV9 and TRBJ2-3; TRBD2 agrees at 9 bases. The germline gives CDR1 SGDLS, CDR2 YYNGEE. This CDR3 has 16 residues. With V trimmed by 0 bases and J by 3 bases, 5 bases remained unmatched. CDR3 in amino acids: CASSVAIAGVTDTQYF. Written as DNA, the CDR3 is TGTGCCAGCAGCGTAGCCATAGCGGGGGTAACAGATACGCAGTATTTT. The entire variable domain, with the rest obtained from reference TRBV9 and TRBJ2-3, is as follows: DSGVTQTPKHLITATGQRVTLRCSPRSGDLSVYWYQQSLDQGLQFLIQYYNGEERAKGNILERFSAQQFPDLHSELNLSSLELGDSALYFCASSVAIAGVTDTQYFGPGTRLTVL.

The genes are TRBV7-9 and TRBJ2-7; D remains unclear. Germline CDR1 and CDR2: SEHNR and FQNEAQ (reference sequence). Trimming shortened V by 1 base and J by 4 bases, and 8 bases separated the two germline ends. This CDR3 has 13 amino acids. CDR3 bases: TGTGCCAGCAGCTTAGTTTCCTCTTACGAGCAGTACTTC. Protein sequence: CASSLVSSYEQYF.

J is TRBJ2-7 and V is TRBV12-2. TRBV12-2 is labeled a pseudogene. The CDR3 sequence is 13 residues long. The CDR3 reads CASRFGPSYEQYF. The CDR3 DNA reads as TGTGCAAGTCGCTTCGGGCCTTCCTACGAGCAGTACTTC.

The chain has TRBV5-6 and TRBJ1-4; 8 bases fit TRBD1. The CDR3 is 14 amino acids. Germline CDR1 and CDR2: SGHDT and YYEEEE. J gave up 7 bases and V 5 bases, and 7 bases lay outside the gene matches. The CDR3 sequence is CASSQTGVREKLFF. The CDR3 DNA reads TGTGCCAGCAGTCAGACAGGGGTTCGTGAAAAACTGTTTTTT.

This CDR3 reads CASSFRTGPTQPQHF. The DNA for the CDR3 is TGTGCCAGCAGTTTCCGGACAGGGCCGACTCAGCCCCAGCATTTT. V is TRBV27 and J is TRBJ1-5; 8 bases map to TRBD1. Germline CDR1 MNHEY, CDR2 SMNVEV (reference sequence). CDR3 length: 15 residues. V gave up 3 bases and J gave up 6 bases; unmatched junction bases: 7.

This chain uses TRBV9 with TRBJ2-1; tentatively, D is TRBD1 (5 bases). The CDR3 loop spans 16 amino acids. V dropped 4 bases and J dropped 3 bases, with 17 bases sitting between them. CDR1 and CDR2 from the germline V gene are SGDLS and YYNGEE. CDR3 protein: CASSLFSQAYYNEQFF. As DNA, the CDR3 is TGTGCCAGCAGCCTATTCTCACAGGCGTACTACAATGAGCAGTTCTTC. Full variable domain (outside the CDR3, taken from reference TRBV9 and TRBJ2-1): DSGVTQTPKHLITATGQRVTLRCSPRSGDLSVYWYQQSLDQGLQFLIQYYNGEERAKGNILERFSAQQFPDLHSELNLSSLELGDSALYFCASSLFSQAYYNEQFFGPGTRLTVL.

The chain uses TRBV6-1 and TRBJ1-6; 9 bases map to TRBD1. The germline V gene has CDR1 MNHNS and CDR2 SASEGT. This CDR3 region has 13 residues. Trimming cost V 6 bases and J 9 bases; bases outside gene matches: 3. DNA of the CDR3: TGTGCCAGCAGCCGACAGGGGGGTTCACCCCTCCACTTT. Protein product: CASSRQGGSPLHF.

The gene calls are TRBV5-1 and TRBJ2-2; TRBD2 might be the D (5 bases). V gave up 3 bases and J gave up 6 bases, with 6 bases separating them. CDR3 length equals 12 residues. Germline V gives CDR1 SGHRS, CDR2 YFSETQ. CDR3 bases: TGCGCCAGCAGCTCTAGCCCCGGGGAGCTGTTTTTT. This gives the protein CASSSSPGELFF.

Concerning this clone itself: A much larger clone lies a single base off, so this may be a read error. V is TRBV9 and J is TRBJ2-3; TRBD2 matches at 7 bases. The CDR3 contains 14 residues. The germline V gene encodes CDR1 SGDLS and CDR2 YYNGEE. The J segment lost 5 bases and the V segment lost 2 bases, leaving 5 bases of the junction unmatched. The CDR3 here is CASSVAGEGDTQYF. CDR3 DNA: TGTGCCAGCAGCGTTGCGGGAGAGGGAGATACGCAGTATTTT. The variable domain in full, completed from reference TRBV9 and TRBJ2-3, reads DSGVTQTPKHLITATGQRVTLRCSPRSGDLSVYWYQQSLDQGLQFLIQYYNGEERAKGNILERFSAQQFPDLHSELNLSSLELGDSALYFCASSVAGEGDTQYFGPGTRLTVL.